The 9 T cell receptor beta chains given below trace back to one sample, sequenced in a study of PD-1 blockade in classical Hodgkin lymphoma (dated by TCRdb to 2019 to 2021). What this sample's time point label stands for: cycle 4 day 1 (C4D1), after 6 weeks of nivolumab. All trial patients had relapsed after autologous stem cell transplantation, with cohorts A, B and C differing in prior brentuximab vedotin exposure. The library was prepared using the immunoSEQ multiplex PCR assay. TCRdb retrieved this table from immuneACCESS and kept in-frame rearrangements only. Not all clones are present; in checked studies, unresolved V genes account for under half, and no reason is known for the remainder. Recorded for this sample are tens of thousands of clones; around 74% of them occurred a single time. Roughly 12% of the sample is in the top ten clones. This specimen was peripheral blood mononuclear cells (PBMCs), taken before the fourth cycle of nivolumab. Receptor source: a human donor with classical Hodgkin lymphoma.

V and J are TRBV7-2 and TRBJ2-1; the match to TRBD2 covers 13 bases. Germline V CDR1 and CDR2: SGHTA, FQGNSA. With V trimmed by 3 bases and J by 11 bases, 7 bases remained unmatched. The CDR3 has 15 residues. The CDR3 DNA follows: TGTGCCAGCAGCTTCGGACTAGCGGGAGAGTGCCAGCAGTTCTTC. Its protein product is CASSFGLAGECQQFF.

The J gene is TRBJ2-7, the V gene TRBV13, with 7 nucleotides matching TRBD1. Germline CDR1 PRHDT, CDR2 FYEKMQ (reference sequence). CDR3 size: 14 residues. J lost 2 bases, V lost 5 bases, and 6 bases had no gene match. In DNA, the CDR3 is TGTGCCAGCAGCAGGAGGACAGGAACCTACGAGCAGTACTTC. Protein sequence: CASSRRTGTYEQYF.

This clone was seen more than once but under ten times. This chain joins TRBV6-5 and TRBJ2-5, with TRBD1 identical over 12 bases. V lost 10 bases to trimming and J lost 5 bases; unmatched junction nucleotides: 11. Per germline, CDR1 MNHEY and CDR2 SVGAGI. The CDR3 contains 15 residues. The CDR3, as DNA: TGTGCCACCGGCGGGACAGGGGGCTTTCGGGAGACCCAGTACTTC. Translating it yields CATGGTGGFRETQYF.

The chain has TRBV7-9 and TRBJ1-3; D perhaps matches TRBD1 (5 bases). V lost 3 bases to trimming and J lost 3 bases, with 15 bases between them. Germline V CDR1 and CDR2: SEHNR, FQNEAQ (reference sequence). CDR3 size: 16 residues. The CDR3: CASSLEGREIGNTIYF. The CDR3 bases are TGTGCCAGCAGCTTGGAGGGCAGGGAGATTGGAAACACCATATATTTT.

V is TRBV25-1 and J is TRBJ2-2; possibly TRBD2 for D (6 bases). The CDR3 contains 14 residues. The V and J ends lost 4 bases and 6 bases respectively, with 12 bases between them. The germline V gene has CDR1 MGHDK and CDR2 SYGVNS. CDR3 bases: TGTGCCAGCAGTGTACTAGCAGCCCCCGGGGAGCTGTTTTTT. Amino acid sequence: CASSVLAAPGELFF.

The chain uses TRBV6-5 and TRBJ2-7; D gene ambiguous. The V end lost 8 bases, the J end lost 6 bases, and 20 bases lay between the germline ends. The germline gives CDR1 MNHEY, CDR2 SVGAGI. The CDR3 contains 14 residues. The CDR3 loop reads CASHPLSAAGEQYF. For the CDR3, the DNA is TGTGCCAGCCATCCGTTATCCGCAGCAGGCGAGCAGTACTTC.

V is TRBV15 and J is TRBJ2-7; 7 bases map to TRBD1. The CDR3 spans 16 residues. The V gene's germline CDR1 is LNHNV and CDR2 YYDKDF (reference sequence). Trimming removed 0 bases from V and 4 bases from J; junction bases left unmatched: 9. The CDR3 reads CATSREQGTLVYEQYF. The CDR3, as DNA: TGTGCCACCAGCAGAGAACAGGGGACCCTCGTATACGAGCAGTACTTC.

V is TRBV6-5 and J is TRBJ1-1; 7 nucleotides align to TRBD1. Germline CDR1 and CDR2: MNHEY and SVGAGI. This CDR3 has 15 residues. The V segment lost 6 bases and the J segment 1 base; nucleotides outside the gene matches: 8. The CDR3 bases are TGTGCCAGCAGGATACAGGGGTGGGGGAACACTGAAGCTTTCTTT. Translated: CASRIQGWGNTEAFF.

As DNA, the CDR3 is TGTGCCAGCAGCTCCGGGACAGGGGGCATCATGAACACTGAAGCTTTCTTT. The encoded protein is CASSSGTGGIMNTEAFF. The rearrangement joins TRBV7-6 to TRBJ1-1; 12 bases are shared with TRBD1. Germline V gene data show CDR1 as SGHVS and CDR2 as FNYEAQ. The CDR3 runs 17 residues. The J segment lost 0 bases and the V segment lost 4 bases, leaving 6 bases of the junction unmatched.